A selection of T cell receptor beta chains follows, all from one sample in a study of CD8 T cells in ankylosing spondylitis. MiXCR, run by TCRdb on the 5' RACE reads, gives a single entry per CDR3 protein. The repertoire includes 200,000 to 250,000 distinct CDR3 sequences, roughly 10% of them detected once, and less than 25% sits in the top ten. Sequencing was performed on blood, either unsorted or a sorted T cell fraction (not recorded which). These receptors all stem from a male donor with ankylosing spondylitis or in good health (not recorded which). Both conserved end residues are part of each CDR3. The D gene is left open where the match is weak. Clone sizes are given selectively: once, few, many, or a class where the clone is expanded.

j_gene: TRBJ1-5; abundance: many; v_gene: TRBV2; d_gene: NA; CDR3nt: TGTGCCAGCAGTGCCAGTCCTCTAAGGAATCAGCCCCAGCATTTT; CDR3aa: CASSASPLRNQPQHF
j_gene: TRBJ1-6; abundance: many; v_gene: TRBV3-1; d_gene: TRBD1; CDR3nt: TGTGCCAGCAGCCTTTCCGCGGGACAGGGACATTCACCCCTCCACTTT; CDR3aa: CASSLSAGQGHSPLHF
j_gene: TRBJ2-5; abundance: few; v_gene: TRBV18; d_gene: NA; CDR3nt: TGTGCCAGCTCACCAGCTCCTCTGGAGACCCAGTACTTC; CDR3aa: CASSPAPLETQYF
j_gene: TRBJ2-7; abundance: NA; v_gene: TRBV28; d_gene: NA; CDR3nt: TGTGCCAGCGGGTTAAGCCCCTACGAGCAGTACTTC; CDR3aa: CASGLSPYEQYF
j_gene: TRBJ2-5; abundance: many; v_gene: TRBV12-3/TRBV12-4; d_gene: TRBD2; CDR3nt: TGTGCCAGCAGCCGAAGTTCCAGCGGGAGAGAGACCCAGTACTTC; CDR3aa: CASSRSSSGRETQYF
j_gene: TRBJ2-5; abundance: many; v_gene: TRBV28; d_gene: NA; CDR3nt: TGTGCCAGCTGTCAAGTGGGGGAGACCCAGTACTTC; CDR3aa: CASCQVGETQYF
j_gene: TRBJ2-3; abundance: NA; v_gene: TRBV20-1; d_gene: NA; CDR3nt: TGCAGTGCTAGAGATGGACTACTCACAGATACGCAGTATTTT; CDR3aa: CSARDGLLTDTQYF
j_gene: TRBJ1-1; abundance: many; v_gene: TRBV20-1; d_gene: NA; CDR3nt: TGCAGTGCTAAGCCAGCGGGTCTTGATGAAGCTTTCTTT; CDR3aa: CSAKPAGLDEAFF
j_gene: TRBJ2-3; abundance: many; v_gene: TRBV9; d_gene: TRBD1; CDR3nt: TGTGCCAGCAGCGTAGAGGGCAGGGGGCCCGTAGATACGCAGTATTTT; CDR3aa: CASSVEGRGPVDTQYF
j_gene: TRBJ1-2; abundance: many; v_gene: TRBV5-1; d_gene: NA; CDR3nt: TGCGCCAGCAGCTTGGCCCCTGGCGGGGGGCCGGGCGGCTACACCTTC; CDR3aa: CASSLAPGGGPGGYTF
j_gene: TRBJ2-5; abundance: NA; v_gene: TRBV12-3/TRBV12-4; d_gene: NA; CDR3nt: TGTGCCAGCAGTCCGGGGTCTTTAGGGGAGACCCAGTACTTC; CDR3aa: CASSPGSLGETQYF
j_gene: TRBJ2-1; abundance: many; v_gene: TRBV28; d_gene: NA; CDR3nt: TGTGCCAGCAGTTCCCTAGGGGATCGGGATCGTTACAATGAGCAGTTCTTC; CDR3aa: CASSSLGDRDRYNEQFF
j_gene: TRBJ2-1; abundance: many; v_gene: TRBV10-3; d_gene: NA; CDR3nt: TGTGCCATCAGTGAGCCTAGACTGACCGGCAATGAGCAGTTCTTC; CDR3aa: CAISEPRLTGNEQFF
j_gene: TRBJ2-1; abundance: few; v_gene: TRBV7-3; d_gene: TRBD2; CDR3nt: TGTGCCAGCAGCTTAAATGTGCGGGGGGGCTCCCTATTCTTC; CDR3aa: CASSLNVRGGSLFF
j_gene: TRBJ2-2; abundance: few; v_gene: TRBV7-3; d_gene: TRBD2; CDR3nt: TGTGCCAGCAGCCCGCTAGCGGCGGGCACCGGGGAGCTGTTTTTT; CDR3aa: CASSPLAAGTGELFF
j_gene: TRBJ1-1; abundance: many; v_gene: TRBV5-1; d_gene: NA; CDR3nt: TGCGCCAGCAGCCCTCTCGGACAGAACACTGAAGCTTTCTTT; CDR3aa: CASSPLGQNTEAFF
j_gene: TRBJ1-5; abundance: many; v_gene: TRBV12-3/TRBV12-4; d_gene: NA; CDR3nt: TGTGCCAGCAGTTTTCAGGATAGCAATCAGCCCCAGCATTTT; CDR3aa: CASSFQDSNQPQHF
j_gene: TRBJ2-2; abundance: many; v_gene: TRBV7-9; d_gene: TRBD2; CDR3nt: TGTGCCAGCAGCTTAGTACTAGCGGTCGGGGAGCTGTTTTTT; CDR3aa: CASSLVLAVGELFF
j_gene: TRBJ2-1; abundance: many; v_gene: TRBV20-1; d_gene: TRBD1; CDR3nt: TGCAGTGCTCCAAGGGGGACAGAAACCTACAATGAGCAGTTCTTC; CDR3aa: CSAPRGTETYNEQFF
j_gene: TRBJ2-3; abundance: many; v_gene: TRBV7-3; d_gene: TRBD2; CDR3nt: TGTGCCAGCAGCCTACTAGCGGGGGGGGACGATACGCAGTATTTT; CDR3aa: CASSLLAGGDDTQYF
j_gene: TRBJ2-7; abundance: many; v_gene: TRBV6-5; d_gene: NA; CDR3nt: TGTGCCAGCAGTTACCTGGGACATATGAGCTCCTACGAGCAGTACTTC; CDR3aa: CASSYLGHMSSYEQYF
j_gene: TRBJ1-1; abundance: many; v_gene: TRBV7-2; d_gene: NA; CDR3nt: TGTGCCAGCAGCCCGACGGGACCTATGAACACTGAAGCTTTCTTT; CDR3aa: CASSPTGPMNTEAFF
j_gene: TRBJ2-1; abundance: many; v_gene: TRBV29-1; d_gene: TRBD1; CDR3nt: TGCAGCGCGGGACAGGGGGCCTACAATGAGCAGTTCTTC; CDR3aa: CSAGQGAYNEQFF
j_gene: TRBJ1-5; abundance: few; v_gene: TRBV12-3/TRBV12-4; d_gene: NA; CDR3nt: TGTGCCAGCAGCCCCGTGTGGACCTGGAACGTCGGGGATCAGCCCCAGCATTTT; CDR3aa: CASSPVWTWNVGDQPQHF